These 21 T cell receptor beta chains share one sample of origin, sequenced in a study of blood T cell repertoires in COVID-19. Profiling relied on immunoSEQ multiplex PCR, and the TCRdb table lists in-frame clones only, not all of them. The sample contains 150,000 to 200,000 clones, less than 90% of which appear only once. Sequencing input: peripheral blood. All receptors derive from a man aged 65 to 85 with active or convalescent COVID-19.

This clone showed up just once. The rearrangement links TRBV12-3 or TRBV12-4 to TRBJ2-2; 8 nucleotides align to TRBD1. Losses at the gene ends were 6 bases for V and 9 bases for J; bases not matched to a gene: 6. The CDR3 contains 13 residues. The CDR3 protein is CASSAGQGRELFF. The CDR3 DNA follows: TGTGCCAGCAGCGCCGGACAGGGCCGGGAGCTGTTTTTT.

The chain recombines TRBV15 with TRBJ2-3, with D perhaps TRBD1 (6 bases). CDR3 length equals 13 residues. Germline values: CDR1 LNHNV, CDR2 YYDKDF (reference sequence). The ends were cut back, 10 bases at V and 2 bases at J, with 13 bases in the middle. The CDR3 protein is CAIGKGDTDTQYF. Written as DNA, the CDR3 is TGTGCCATCGGGAAGGGGGACACAGATACGCAGTATTTT.

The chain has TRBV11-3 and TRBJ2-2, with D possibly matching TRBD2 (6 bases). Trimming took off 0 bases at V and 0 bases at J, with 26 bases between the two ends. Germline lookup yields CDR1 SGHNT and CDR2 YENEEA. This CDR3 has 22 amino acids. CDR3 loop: CASSLEGPPTAGKTTNTGELFF. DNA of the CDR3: TGTGCCAGCAGCTTAGAAGGTCCCCCCACAGCGGGTAAAACTACGAACACCGGGGAGCTGTTTTTT. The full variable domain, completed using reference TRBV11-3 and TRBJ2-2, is EAGVVQSPRYKIIEKKQPVAFWCNPISGHNTLYWYLQNLGQGPELLIRYENEEAVDDSQLPKDRFSAERLKGVDSTLKIQPAELGDSAVYLCASSLEGPPTAGKTTNTGELFFGEGSRLTVL.

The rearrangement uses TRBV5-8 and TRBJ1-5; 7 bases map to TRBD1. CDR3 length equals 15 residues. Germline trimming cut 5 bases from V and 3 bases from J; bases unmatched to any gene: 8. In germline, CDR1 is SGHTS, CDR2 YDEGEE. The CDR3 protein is CASSYHGQANQPQHF. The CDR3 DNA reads TGTGCCAGCAGTTACCATGGACAGGCCAATCAGCCCCAGCATTTT. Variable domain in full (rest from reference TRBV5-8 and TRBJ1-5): EAGVTQSPTHLIKTRGQQATLRCSPISGHTSVYWYQQALGLGLQFLLWYDEGEERNRGNFPPRFSGRQFPNYSSELNVNALELEDSALYLCASSYHGQANQPQHFGDGTRLSIL.

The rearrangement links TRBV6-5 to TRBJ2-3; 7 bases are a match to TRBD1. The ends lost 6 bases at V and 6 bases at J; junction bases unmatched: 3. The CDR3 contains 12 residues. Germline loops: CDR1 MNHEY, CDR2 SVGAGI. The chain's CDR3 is CASSDRVDTQYF. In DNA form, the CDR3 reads TGTGCCAGCAGCGACAGGGTGGATACGCAGTATTTT.

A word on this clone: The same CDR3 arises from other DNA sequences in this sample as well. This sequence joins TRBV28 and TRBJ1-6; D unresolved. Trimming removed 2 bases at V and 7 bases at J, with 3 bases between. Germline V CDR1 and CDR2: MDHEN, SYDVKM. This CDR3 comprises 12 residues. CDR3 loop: CASSLSNSPLHF. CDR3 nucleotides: TGTGCCAGCAGTTTAAGCAATTCACCCCTCCACTTT.

CDR3 bases: TGTGCCACCCGGACTAGCGTTGACACCGGGGAGCTGTTTTTT. Its translation: CATRTSVDTGELFF. V is TRBV10-3 and J is TRBJ2-2, with 9 bases aligning to TRBD2. Trimming took 10 bases from V and 3 from J; bases not matched to a gene: 6. The CDR3 covers 14 residues. Germline V lookup: CDR1 ENHRY, CDR2 SYGVKD.

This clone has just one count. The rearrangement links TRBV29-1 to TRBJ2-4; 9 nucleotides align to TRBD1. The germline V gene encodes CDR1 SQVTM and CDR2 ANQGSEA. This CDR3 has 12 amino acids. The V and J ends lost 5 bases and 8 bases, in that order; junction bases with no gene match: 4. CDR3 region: CSVRTGVDIQYF. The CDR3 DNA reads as TGCAGCGTTCGGACAGGGGTTGACATTCAGTACTTC.

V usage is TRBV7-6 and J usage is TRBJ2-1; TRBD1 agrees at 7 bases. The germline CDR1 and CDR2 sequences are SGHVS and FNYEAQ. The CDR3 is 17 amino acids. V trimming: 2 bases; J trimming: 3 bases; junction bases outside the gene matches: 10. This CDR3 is CASSLFSGTEIYNEQFF. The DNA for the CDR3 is TGTGCCAGCAGCTTATTCTCCGGGACAGAGATCTACAATGAGCAGTTCTTC.

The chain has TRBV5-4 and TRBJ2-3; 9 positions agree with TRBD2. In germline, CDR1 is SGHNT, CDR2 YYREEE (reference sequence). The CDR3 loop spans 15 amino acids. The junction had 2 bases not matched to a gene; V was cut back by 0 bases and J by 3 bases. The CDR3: CASSLGSGSTDTQYF. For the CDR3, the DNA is TGTGCCAGCAGCTTGGGTAGCGGGAGTACAGATACGCAGTATTTT.

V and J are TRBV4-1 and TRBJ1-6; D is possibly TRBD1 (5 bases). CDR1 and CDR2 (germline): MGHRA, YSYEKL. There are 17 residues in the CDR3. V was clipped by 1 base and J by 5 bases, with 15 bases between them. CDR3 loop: CASSQVGSQVHNSPLHF. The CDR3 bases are TGCGCCAGCAGCCAAGTAGGGTCACAGGTTCATAATTCACCCCTCCACTTT.

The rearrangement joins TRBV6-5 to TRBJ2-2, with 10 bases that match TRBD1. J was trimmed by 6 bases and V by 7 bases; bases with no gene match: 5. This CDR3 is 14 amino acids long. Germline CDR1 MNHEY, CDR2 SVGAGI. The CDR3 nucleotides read TGTGCCAGCAAGAGGACAGGGGGGTCCGGGGAGCTGTTTTTT. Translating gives CASKRTGGSGELFF.

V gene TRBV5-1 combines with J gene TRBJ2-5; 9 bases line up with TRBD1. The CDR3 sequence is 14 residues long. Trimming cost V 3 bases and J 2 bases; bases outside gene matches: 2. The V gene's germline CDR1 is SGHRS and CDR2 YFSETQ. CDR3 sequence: CASSWTGAQETQYF. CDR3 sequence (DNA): TGCGCCAGCAGCTGGACAGGGGCACAAGAGACCCAGTACTTC.

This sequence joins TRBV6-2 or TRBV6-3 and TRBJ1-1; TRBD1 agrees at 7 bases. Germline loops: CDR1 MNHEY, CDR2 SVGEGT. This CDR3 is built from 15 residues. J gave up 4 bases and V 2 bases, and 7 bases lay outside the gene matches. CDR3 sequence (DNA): TGTGCCAGCAGTTACCCGTACAGGGGTGTCACTGAAGCTTTCTTT. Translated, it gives CASSYPYRGVTEAFF.

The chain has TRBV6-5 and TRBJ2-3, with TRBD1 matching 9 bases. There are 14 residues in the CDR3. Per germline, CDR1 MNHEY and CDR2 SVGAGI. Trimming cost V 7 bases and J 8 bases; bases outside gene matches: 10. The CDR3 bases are TGTGCCAGCAAAGACTCACAGGGGGCTTTTACGCAGTATTTT. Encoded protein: CASKDSQGAFTQYF.

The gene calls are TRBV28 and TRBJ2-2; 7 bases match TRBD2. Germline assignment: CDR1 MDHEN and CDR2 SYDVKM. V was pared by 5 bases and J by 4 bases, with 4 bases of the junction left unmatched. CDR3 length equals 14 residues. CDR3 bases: TGTGCCAGCAGTCAGGCGGGGGTCACCGGGGAGCTGTTTTTT. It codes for CASSQAGVTGELFF.

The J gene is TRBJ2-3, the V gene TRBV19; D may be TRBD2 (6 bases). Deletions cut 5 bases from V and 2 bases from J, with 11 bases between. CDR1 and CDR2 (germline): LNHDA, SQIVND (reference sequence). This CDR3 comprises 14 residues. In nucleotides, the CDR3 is TGTGCCAGTAGTTCGGCGGGGCCCACAGATACGCAGTATTTT. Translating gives CASSSAGPTDTQYF. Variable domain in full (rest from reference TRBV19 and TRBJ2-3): DGGITQSPKYLFRKEGQNVTLSCEQNLNHDAMYWYRQDPGQGLRLIYYSQIVNDFQKGDIAEGYSVSREKKESFPLTVTSAQKNPTAFYLCASSSAGPTDTQYFGPGTRLTVL.

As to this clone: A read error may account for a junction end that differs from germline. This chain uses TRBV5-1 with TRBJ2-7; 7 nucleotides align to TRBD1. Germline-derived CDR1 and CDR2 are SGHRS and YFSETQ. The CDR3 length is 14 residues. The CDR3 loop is CVSRSPGQSYEQYF. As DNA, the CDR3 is TGCGTCAGCAGATCCCCGGGACAGAGTTACGAGCAGTACTTC.

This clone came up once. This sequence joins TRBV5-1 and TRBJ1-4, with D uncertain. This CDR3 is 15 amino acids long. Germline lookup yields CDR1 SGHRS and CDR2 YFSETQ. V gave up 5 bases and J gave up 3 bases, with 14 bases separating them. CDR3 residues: CASRKEVLANEKLFF. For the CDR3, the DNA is TGCGCCAGCAGGAAAGAGGTGCTGGCTAATGAAAAACTGTTTTTT.

The CDR3 sequence is CASSLGGAGSNQPQHF. CDR3 sequence (DNA): TGTGCCAGCAGCTTAGGCGGGGCAGGGAGCAATCAGCCCCAGCATTTT. The V and J genes are TRBV7-2 and TRBJ1-5; D may be TRBD1 (5 bases). V shed 1 base and J shed 1 base, with 11 bases lying between them. Germline V gives CDR1 SGHTA, CDR2 FQGNSA. The CDR3 extends over 16 amino acids.

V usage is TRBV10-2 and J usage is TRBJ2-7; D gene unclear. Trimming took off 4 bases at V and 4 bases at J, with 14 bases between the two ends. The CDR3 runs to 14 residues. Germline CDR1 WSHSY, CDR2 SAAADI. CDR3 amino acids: CASSGGGPLYEQYF. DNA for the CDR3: TGCGCCAGCAGTGGCGGCGGCCCGTTATACGAGCAGTACTTC.